The clone carrying this T cell receptor (beta chain) was detected many times. Its matching antigen is unknown. These data originate in a study of T cells in Graves' hyperthyroidism and ophthalmopathy. Whole-study context: Initial diagnosis, before any treatment, was when peripheral blood was collected.

The study's findings and limits: Ophthalmopathy was model-predicted a median approximately six months pre-onset. Ophthalmopathy was separated from stable hyperthyroidism by a 13 V-J model.

The CDR3 is 15 amino acids. V was shortened by 0 bases and J by 4 bases, with 11 bases between the two germline ends. The germline CDR1 and CDR2 sequences are MNHEY and SVGAGI. The source of the PBMCs was 8 to 10 ml of fresh peripheral blood. The source material, RNA transcripts, was used to amplify TCR beta CDR3 regions. RT-PCR in the first round (using the HTBI primer set) targeted the TCR CDR3. TCRdb recomputed calls from the multiplex PCR reads with MiXCR, one row per CDR3 protein. The sample includes about 300,000 distinct CDR3 sequences, about an eighth seen only once; the top ten take 7.5% to 8%.

The rearrangement joins TRBV6-5 to TRBJ2-3; D is ambiguous. The TCR originated in a young woman with Graves' hyperthyroidism that later progressed to Graves' ophthalmopathy. Sequenced sample: blood. CDR3 amino acids: CASSYSGSDADTQYF. Written as DNA, the CDR3 is TGTGCCAGCAGTTACTCGGGATCTGATGCAGATACGCAGTATTTT.